These 5 T cell receptor beta chains share one sample of origin, sequenced in a study of CD8+CD57+ T cells in acquired aplastic anemia. Using genomic DNA as the template, TCR beta VDJ and CDR3 profiling was carried out. TCRdb re-derived calls from the reads in MiXCR, one entry per CDR3 protein. Among roughly 240,000 distinct CDR3 sequences, 45% to 50% were seen once, and the ten largest hold over 7.5%. It was patients with CD8+CD57+ cell expansion by flow cytometry who were chosen for sequencing. The sequenced sample was sorted CD4+, CD8+, or CD8+CD57+ T cells (not recorded which) from PBMCs. Receptor source: a human donor with aplastic anemia.

On this clonotype: One end of the junction is discordant with germline, which a read error may explain. This chain joins TRBV10-2 and TRBJ1-1; no clear D gene. This CDR3 is 13 amino acids long. Looked up from germline, CDR1 is WSHSY and CDR2 is SAAADI. In DNA, the CDR3 is TGCGCCAGCGGTGAGTCAGTGGACACTGAAGCTTTCTTT. It yields the protein CASGESVDTEAFF.

This clonotype showed up many times. V gene TRBV7-9 combines with J gene TRBJ1-2; 8 positions match TRBD1. After removal of 5 bases from V and 5 bases from J, the junction contained 4 bases not matched to a gene. Germline V CDR1 and CDR2: SEHNR, FQNEAQ (reference sequence). The CDR3 is 13 residues long. For the CDR3, the DNA is TGTGCCAGCAGCGAGGGACAGGTATATGGCTACACCTTC. Its translation is CASSEGQVYGYTF.

This chain connects TRBV30 to TRBJ1-4, with no clear D. From germline, CDR1 is GTSNPN and CDR2 SVGIG (reference sequence). The CDR3 extends over 12 amino acids. V lost 3 bases, J lost 10 bases, and 12 bases lay in between. CDR3 region: CAWRSDGGKLFF. The CDR3 nucleotides are TGTGCCTGGAGGTCGGACGGTGGAAAACTGTTTTTT.

The gene calls are TRBV9 and TRBJ1-1; 10 nucleotides line up with TRBD1. V lost 2 bases and J lost 1; bases outside the gene matches: 5. In germline, CDR1 is SGDLS, CDR2 YYNGEE. The length of the CDR3 is 16 residues. CDR3 loop: CASSVATGGRNTEAFF. CDR3 DNA sequence: TGTGCCAGCAGCGTTGCGACAGGGGGCAGGAACACTGAAGCTTTCTTT.

Regarding this clonotype: An end of the junction does not agree with germline; a read error may underlie this. The chain joins TRBV10-3 to TRBJ2-7; tentatively, D is TRBD1 or TRBD2 (6 bases each). Germline CDR1 and CDR2: ENHRY and SYGVKD. CDR3 length: 13 residues. CDR3 sequence reads: CASRQAGSGELYF. The CDR3 coding sequence is TGTGCCAGCAGACAGGCGGGGTCCGGGGAGCTGTACTTC.